This T cell receptor (beta chain) appears in the sequencing data of a study of T-cell memory formation after mild COVID-19. Only a few counts were recorded for this clonotype. A single record per CDR3 protein comes from TCRdb applying MiXCR to the 5' RACE reads. The sample holds under 400,000 distinct CDR3 sequences, over 20% seen once. Trimming cost V 1 base and J 10 bases; bases outside gene matches: 5. CDR3 length equals 13 residues. Germline loops: CDR1 MGHRA, CDR2 YSYEKL. The specimen was PBMCs or a T cell subset sorted from them (not recorded which). The chain uses TRBV4-1 and TRBJ1-1, with 8 bases lining up with TRBD1. This receptor was identified in an adult woman who had mild COVID-19 (a few samples of this study predate the infection). Cell type and time point are not known. The CDR3 protein is CASSQGTGFVAFF. CDR3 coding DNA: TGCGCCAGCAGCCAAGGGACAGGGTTCGTAGCTTTCTTT.